These 17 T cell receptor beta chains share one sample of origin, sequenced in a study of blood T cell repertoires in COVID-19. TCRdb keeps only in-frame clones here, not all; method: immunoSEQ multiplex PCR. This sample yields 220,000 or so clones, of which 85% to 90% are seen a single time; approximately 10% belongs to the top ten. The specimen sequenced was peripheral blood. These receptors all stem from a woman in her forties or fifties with COVID-19, enrolled during active disease.

V is TRBV6-1 and J is TRBJ2-7; possible D gene TRBD1, 5 bases. V shed 3 bases and J shed 6 bases, with 12 bases lying between them. Per germline, CDR1 MNHNS and CDR2 SASEGT. The CDR3 consists of 13 residues. This chain's CDR3 is CASSDGRVGEQYF. In nucleotides, the CDR3 is TGTGCCAGCAGTGATGGCAGGGTGGGCGAGCAGTACTTC.

This chain links TRBV6-5 with TRBJ1-1, with D perhaps TRBD1 (6 bases). V was cut by 4 bases and J by 4 bases, with 16 bases left in between. The CDR3 is made up of 15 amino acids. Per germline, CDR1 MNHEY and CDR2 SVGAGI. The CDR3 spells CASSFRGGAGTEAFF. The DNA for the CDR3 is TGTGCCAGCAGTTTTCGGGGGGGCGCGGGCACTGAAGCTTTCTTT.

This chain joins TRBV18 and TRBJ1-1; 8 nucleotides line up with TRBD1. CDR1 is KGHSH, CDR2 LQKENI, per germline. The J segment lost 12 bases and the V segment lost 3 bases, leaving 9 bases of the junction unmatched. The CDR3 spans 13 residues. The chain's CDR3 is CASSPQGALGTFF. The CDR3 DNA reads as TGTGCCAGCTCACCCCAGGGGGCCCTAGGGACTTTCTTT.

V gene TRBV28 combines with J gene TRBJ2-4, with 7 bases aligning to TRBD2. Germline CDR1 is MDHEN and CDR2 is SYDVKM. This CDR3 is built from 14 residues. V lost 5 bases, J lost 6 bases, and 7 bases stayed unmatched. CDR3 protein: CASSRAGQPNIQYF. CDR3 sequence (DNA): TGTGCCAGCAGTAGAGCGGGGCAGCCAAACATTCAGTACTTC.

This rearrangement joins TRBV5-4 to TRBJ1-1; TRBD1 aligns across 7 bases. The CDR3 runs 13 residues. J was trimmed by 12 bases and V by 2 bases; bases with no gene match: 10. Germline lookup yields CDR1 SGHNT and CDR2 YYREEE (reference sequence). Here the CDR3 reads CASSLRGPGPTFF. The CDR3 DNA is TGTGCCAGCAGCTTAAGGGGGCCCGGTCCGACTTTCTTT.

The genes are TRBV7-9 and TRBJ1-6, with D perhaps matching TRBD1 (6 bases). V lost 4 bases and J lost 0, with 13 bases in between. CDR1 is SEHNR, CDR2 FQNEAQ, per germline (reference sequence). The CDR3 is 17 residues long. This CDR3 is CASSSNTGSSYNSPLHF. As DNA, the CDR3 is TGTGCCAGCAGCTCCAATACAGGGAGCTCCTATAATTCACCCCTCCACTTT.

The V and J genes are TRBV9 and TRBJ2-3, with 7 bases matching TRBD2. The junction had 7 bases not matched to a gene; V was cut back by 3 bases and J by 0 bases. CDR3 length: 16 amino acids. CDR1 and CDR2 (germline): SGDLS, YYNGEE. CDR3 bases: TGTGCCAGCAGCGCTGGGACTACCTCTAGCACAGATACGCAGTATTTT. This gives the protein CASSAGTTSSTDTQYF.

The gene calls are TRBV7-8 and TRBJ2-3; TRBD1 matches at 7 bases. Trimming at V came to 8 bases and at J to 4 bases, leaving 9 bases not matched to a gene. This CDR3 region has 14 residues. Germline CDR1 reads SGHVS; CDR2 reads FQNEAQ. The DNA of the CDR3 is TGTGCCAGCGGGGTGGACAGGCTAGCAGATACGCAGTATTTT. Protein sequence: CASGVDRLADTQYF.

V gene TRBV5-1 combines with J gene TRBJ1-2; 7 bases line up with TRBD1. Germline values: CDR1 SGHRS, CDR2 YFSETQ. The CDR3 length is 15 residues. Trimming at V came to 4 bases and at J to 5 bases, leaving 11 bases not matched to a gene. CDR3 amino acids: CASSPPGQTIYGYTF. In DNA form, the CDR3 reads TGCGCCAGCAGCCCACCGGGACAGACCATTTATGGCTACACCTTC.

V and J are TRBV4-1 and TRBJ1-2, with 7 bases identical to TRBD1. Losses at the gene ends were 4 bases for V and 5 bases for J; bases not matched to a gene: 4. CDR1 MGHRA and CDR2 YSYEKL come from the germline V gene. The CDR3 has 13 amino acids. The CDR3 loop reads CASSPQGTYGYTF. The CDR3 DNA follows: TGCGCCAGCAGCCCACAGGGGACTTATGGCTACACCTTC.

V and J are TRBV7-2 and TRBJ1-2, with no clear D. There are 14 residues in the CDR3. Germline V gene lookup returns CDR1 SGHTA and CDR2 FQGNSA. Trimming left V 6 bases short and J 7 bases short, with 18 bases between. CDR3 amino acids: CASSPGVSVSGYTF. For the CDR3, the DNA is TGTGCCAGCAGTCCTGGAGTGAGTGTGAGTGGCTACACCTTC.

The DNA for the CDR3 is TGCGCCAGCAGCTTGGTTACAGGGAACACTGAAGCTTTCTTT. Translated: CASSLVTGNTEAFF. This chain joins TRBV5-1 and TRBJ1-1; maybe TRBD1 (5 bases). Looked up from germline, CDR1 is SGHRS and CDR2 is YFSETQ. This CDR3 contains 14 residues. V lost 0 bases and J lost 1, with 7 bases in between.

This clone has only one observation. The rearrangement uses TRBV4-3 and TRBJ1-2, with D possibly TRBD1 on 6 matching bases. Germline V gives CDR1 LGHNA, CDR2 YSLEER. V lost 0 bases, J lost 4 bases, and 12 bases lay in between. There are 15 residues in the CDR3. The CDR3 here is CASSQDRGGLYGYTF. The CDR3 nucleotides read TGCGCCAGCAGCCAAGACCGGGGGGGGCTCTATGGCTACACCTTC.

The V and J genes are TRBV7-8 and TRBJ1-1; D perhaps matches TRBD1 (6 bases). Germline CDR1 is SGHVS and CDR2 is FQNEAQ. The CDR3 has 16 residues. V was clipped by 5 bases and J by 0 bases, with 16 bases between them. The chain's CDR3 is CASSAGAQKVNTEAFF. The DNA for the CDR3 is TGTGCCAGCAGCGCGGGGGCCCAGAAGGTGAACACTGAAGCTTTCTTT. The full variable domain, its missing parts supplied by reference TRBV7-8 and TRBJ1-1, is GAGVSQSPRYKVAKRGQDVALRCDPISGHVSLFWYQQALGQGPEFLTYFQNEAQLDKSGLPSDRFFAERPEGSVSTLKIQRTQQEDSAVYLCASSAGAQKVNTEAFFGQGTRLTVV.

In DNA, the CDR3 is TGTGCCAGCAGCCACGTCTCCAAGAGCTCCTATAATTCACCCCTCCACTTT. Translated, it gives CASSHVSKSSYNSPLHF. The rearrangement links TRBV27 to TRBJ1-6, with D uncertain. The CDR3 contains 17 residues. Germline CDR1 MNHEY, CDR2 SMNVEV (reference sequence). Deletions cut 6 bases from V and 0 bases from J, with 15 bases between.

The chain recombines TRBV13 with TRBJ1-4, with D tentatively TRBD1 (5 bases). The CDR3 runs to 14 residues. CDR1 is PRHDT and CDR2 is FYEKMQ in the germline V gene (reference sequence). Trimming stripped 4 bases from V and 4 bases from J, with 10 bases between. In DNA form, the CDR3 reads TGTGCCAGCAGCTCCGGGACTCTTAATGAAAAACTGTTTTTT. Translation: CASSSGTLNEKLFF.

The chain has TRBV11-2 and TRBJ1-2; maybe TRBD1 (5 bases). CDR3 size: 13 residues. Germline assignment: CDR1 SGHAT and CDR2 FQNNGV. The V end was cut by 3 bases, the J end by 8 bases, with 13 bases between. The CDR3 reads CASSLYQGRGYTF. In DNA, the CDR3 is TGTGCCAGCAGCTTGTACCAGGGAAGGGGCTACACCTTC.